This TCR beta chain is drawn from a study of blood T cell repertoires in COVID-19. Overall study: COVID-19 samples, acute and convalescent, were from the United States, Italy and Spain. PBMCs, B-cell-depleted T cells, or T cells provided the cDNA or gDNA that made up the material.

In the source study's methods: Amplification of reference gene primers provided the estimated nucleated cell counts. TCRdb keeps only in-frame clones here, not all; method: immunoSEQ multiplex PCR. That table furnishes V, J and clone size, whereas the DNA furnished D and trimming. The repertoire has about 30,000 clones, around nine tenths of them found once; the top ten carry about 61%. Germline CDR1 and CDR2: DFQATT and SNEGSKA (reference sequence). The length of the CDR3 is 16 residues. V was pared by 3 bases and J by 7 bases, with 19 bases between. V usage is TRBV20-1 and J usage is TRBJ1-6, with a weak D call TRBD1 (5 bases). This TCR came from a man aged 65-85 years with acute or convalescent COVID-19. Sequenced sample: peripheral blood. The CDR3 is CSASTSTGVRNSPLHF. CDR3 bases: TGCAGTGCTAGTACTTCGACGGGGGTCAGGAATTCACCCCTCCACTTT.